The clone carrying this TCR beta chain appeared a few times. Among ophthalmopathy patients, the Clinical Activity Score reached at least 3, the NOSPECS grade reached at least 4, and duration remained under 3 months. The CDR3 regions of TCR beta were amplified from RNA transcripts. The primer set for the first-round RT-PCR of the TCR CDR3 was HTBI. Using its own MiXCR run on the multiplex PCR reads, TCRdb lists one record per CDR3 protein. Of 250,000 to 400,000 distinct CDR3 sequences listed, roughly 13% are singletons. The data derive from a study of T cells in Graves' hyperthyroidism and ophthalmopathy. Sequences were obtained from blood. The sequence came from a woman between 35 and 50 years old with Graves' ophthalmopathy.

The CDR3 sequence: CASSVVSGDTGELFF. The CDR3 DNA follows: TGTGCCAGCAGCGTAGTTAGCGGAGACACCGGGGAGCTGTTTTTT. V and J are TRBV9 and TRBJ2-2, with D maybe TRBD2 (6 bases). Germline V gives CDR1 SGDLS, CDR2 YYNGEE. The ends were cut back, 0 bases at V and 3 bases at J, with 9 bases in the middle. The CDR3 covers 15 residues. Complete variable domain (other parts from reference TRBV9 and TRBJ2-2): DSGVTQTPKHLITATGQRVTLRCSPRSGDLSVYWYQQSLDQGLQFLIQYYNGEERAKGNILERFSAQQFPDLHSELNLSSLELGDSALYFCASSVVSGDTGELFFGEGSRLTVL.